This T cell receptor (beta chain) was sequenced for a study of T-cell reconstitution after alpha-beta-depleted transplantation in children. Unique molecular identifiers were incorporated when the TCRbeta library was constructed. Each CDR3 protein gets one entry after TCRdb re-called the PCR reads with MiXCR. The sample holds roughly 220,000 distinct CDR3 sequences, approximately 9.8% seen once. The table lists this clonotype with many counts. The CDR3 totals 12 residues. V was pared by 7 bases and J by 7 bases, with 13 bases between. This chain joins TRBV12-3 or TRBV12-4 and TRBJ1-2, with no clear D. This specimen consisted of PBMCs from the stem cell graft donor, obtained from the stem cell graft. This receptor was obtained from a human donor who donated a stem cell graft to a child with SCID. CDR3 loop: CASNGQMSGYTF. As DNA, the CDR3 is TGTGCCAGCAACGGGCAGATGTCTGGCTACACCTTC.